This T cell receptor (beta chain) was sequenced during a study of cytomegalovirus exposure and HLA in healthy donors. The study's findings and limits: A later analysis reported that several of the most significant clusters appeared to be linked to common viral pathogens, among them Epstein-Barr virus.

Note on this clone: Its antigen is unidentified.

Trimming took off 5 bases at V and 6 bases at J, with 23 bases between the two ends. The CDR3 is 16 residues long. Germline CDR1 is SGHTA and CDR2 is FQGNSA. The PCR used 60 Vbeta and 13 Jbeta primers. Some clones are missing from TCRdb's copy, which holds only in-frame ones; the method was immunoSEQ multiplex PCR. The sample contains 150,000 to 200,000 clones, 80% of which appear only once. This receptor was taken from a man aged 30 to 45 in good health and CMV-seronegative. Sequenced: PBMCs. The V and J genes are TRBV7-2 and TRBJ2-7, with D maybe TRBD1 (5 bases). In nucleotides, the CDR3 is TGTGCCAGCAGCGCCTTAAATACAGGCGGTATTTGCGAGCAGTACTTC. Translated, it gives CASSALNTGGICEQYF.